The 8 T cell receptor beta chains below come from one sample, sequenced in a study of beta chain features in type 1 diabetes listed by TCRdb under 2018. The library was prepared using the immunoSEQ multiplex PCR assay. All of the isolated RNA was reverse transcribed with the High Capacity cDNA Reverse Transcription Kit, so expressed TCRB transcripts were sequenced. TCRdb obtained this table from immuneACCESS and retained in-frame rearrangements with V and J assigned. These tables miss some clones; where compared with another copy, unresolved V genes account for less than half of the shortfall, and the remainder is unexplained. For this sample there are almost 350,000 clones; around a fifth appear just once. 0.044% of the sample rests with the top ten. The sample comprised naive CD4+ T cells from blood. The cell subset or site label on this specimen signifies: true naive CD4+ T cells. The receptors originated from a woman aged 18-29 years in good health.

The CDR3 DNA follows: TGTGCCAGCAGCGTACAAGTTGGTGGAGGGTACGAGCAGTACTTC. This gives the protein CASSVQVGGGYEQYF. The rearrangement uses TRBV9 and TRBJ2-7, with D perhaps matching TRBD2 (6 bases). Germline V gene data show CDR1 as SGDLS and CDR2 as YYNGEE. CDR3 length equals 15 residues. Trimming stripped 1 base from V and 4 bases from J, with 15 bases between. The whole variable domain, remainder taken from reference TRBV9 and TRBJ2-7, is DSGVTQTPKHLITATGQRVTLRCSPRSGDLSVYWYQQSLDQGLQFLIQYYNGEERAKGNILERFSAQQFPDLHSELNLSSLELGDSALYFCASSVQVGGGYEQYFGPGTRLTVT.

This clone was counted only a few times. The gene calls are TRBV5-1 and TRBJ2-1; D is possibly TRBD1 or TRBD2 (6 bases each). Germline V gene lookup returns CDR1 SGHRS and CDR2 YFSETQ. V gave up 4 bases and J gave up 5 bases, with 10 bases separating them. The CDR3 spans 13 residues. The CDR3 loop reads CASSMGGDNEQFF. The CDR3 DNA reads as TGCGCCAGCAGCATGGGGGGCGACAATGAGCAGTTCTTC.

The rearrangement uses TRBV5-4 and TRBJ1-1; tentative D call: TRBD1 (6 bases). CDR3 length: 14 amino acids. Between the trimmed V and J ends, which lost 3 bases and 1 base, there was a span of 10 bases. Germline lookup yields CDR1 SGHNT and CDR2 YYREEE (reference sequence). The CDR3 coding sequence is TGTGCCAGCAGCTCCCCGGGACAGAACACTGAAGCTTTCTTT. It encodes CASSSPGQNTEAFF.

This chain joins TRBV7-2 and TRBJ2-7; the match to TRBD2 covers 10 bases. Losses at the gene ends were 5 bases for V and 2 bases for J; bases not matched to a gene: 6. CDR1 is SGHTA, CDR2 FQGNSA, per germline. The CDR3 sequence is 15 residues long. The CDR3 sequence: CASSATSGIAYEQYF. DNA of the CDR3: TGTGCCAGCAGCGCAACTAGCGGGATCGCCTACGAGCAGTACTTC.

This clone was detected a few times. The chain joins TRBV9 to TRBJ2-4, with TRBD2 matching 9 bases. The ends lost 3 bases at V and 7 bases at J; junction bases unmatched: 5. The CDR3 consists of 14 residues. The V gene's germline CDR1 is SGDLS and CDR2 YYNGEE. CDR3 sequence (DNA): TGTGCCAGCAGCGCTACAACTAGCGGGAACATTCAGTACTTC. This encodes CASSATTSGNIQYF. Using reference TRBV9 and TRBJ2-4 for the parts outside the CDR3, the full variable domain is DSGVTQTPKHLITATGQRVTLRCSPRSGDLSVYWYQQSLDQGLQFLIQYYNGEERAKGNILERFSAQQFPDLHSELNLSSLELGDSALYFCASSATTSGNIQYFGAGTRLSVL.

This CDR3 reads CASSDRQGENQPQHF. In DNA form, the CDR3 reads TGTGCCAGCAGCGATCGACAGGGGGAAAATCAGCCCCAGCATTTT. The J gene is TRBJ1-5, the V gene TRBV9, with 9 bases aligning to TRBD1. Germline-derived CDR1 and CDR2 are SGDLS and YYNGEE. Losses at the gene ends were 3 bases for V and 4 bases for J; bases not matched to a gene: 5. The CDR3 contains 15 residues.

This clone was picked up a small number of times. V gene TRBV7-9 combines with J gene TRBJ2-1; TRBD2 is a possible D gene (7 bases). V gave up 5 bases and J gave up 2 bases, with 16 bases separating them. CDR1 is SEHNR and CDR2 is FQNEAQ in the germline V gene (reference sequence). The CDR3 contains 16 residues. CDR3: CASSAQRGGPYNEQFF. CDR3 bases: TGTGCCAGCAGCGCACAGAGGGGGGGCCCCTACAATGAGCAGTTCTTC.

V usage is TRBV30 and J usage is TRBJ2-7, with TRBD1 as a possible D gene (6 bases). CDR1 GTSNPN and CDR2 SVGIG come from the germline V gene (reference sequence). V shed 5 bases and J shed 6 bases, with 26 bases lying between them. This CDR3 is 16 amino acids long. Here the CDR3 DNA reads TGTGCCTGGCGGATAGGGCTTAGAGGGGGAGTGGGCGAGCAGTACTTC. Its protein product is CAWRIGLRGGVGEQYF.